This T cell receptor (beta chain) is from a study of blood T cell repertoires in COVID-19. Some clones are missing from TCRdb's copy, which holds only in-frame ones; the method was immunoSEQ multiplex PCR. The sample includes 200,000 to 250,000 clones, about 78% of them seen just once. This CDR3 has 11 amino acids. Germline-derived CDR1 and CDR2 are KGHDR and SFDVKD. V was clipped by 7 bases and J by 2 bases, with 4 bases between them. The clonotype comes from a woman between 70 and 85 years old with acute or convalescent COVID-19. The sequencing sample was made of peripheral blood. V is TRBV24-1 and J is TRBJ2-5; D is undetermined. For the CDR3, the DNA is TGTGCCACCAGATATCAAGAGACCCAGTACTTC. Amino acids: CATRYQETQYF.